This T cell receptor (beta chain) is from a study of blood T cell repertoires in COVID-19. Original processing notes: How many nucleated cells were present was estimated from reference gene primer amplification. Sequencing used immunoSEQ multiplex PCR; TCRdb keeps in-frame clones, though not all of them. That table furnishes V, J and clone size, whereas the DNA furnished D and trimming. Of roughly 14,000 clones in the sample, approximately 80% were seen once. CDR1 and CDR2 from the germline V gene are SGHTA and FQGNSA. Trimming took 2 bases from V and 5 from J; bases not matched to a gene: 11. This CDR3 has 17 residues.

The genes are TRBV7-2 and TRBJ1-4; TRBD1 aligns across 7 bases. The TCR sequence derives from a woman aged 45 to 65 with active or convalescent COVID-19. Input material: peripheral blood. The CDR3 loop is CASSLRPQQGSNEKLFF. The CDR3 DNA reads as TGTGCCAGCAGCTTACGACCTCAACAGGGGTCAAATGAAAAACTGTTTTTT.